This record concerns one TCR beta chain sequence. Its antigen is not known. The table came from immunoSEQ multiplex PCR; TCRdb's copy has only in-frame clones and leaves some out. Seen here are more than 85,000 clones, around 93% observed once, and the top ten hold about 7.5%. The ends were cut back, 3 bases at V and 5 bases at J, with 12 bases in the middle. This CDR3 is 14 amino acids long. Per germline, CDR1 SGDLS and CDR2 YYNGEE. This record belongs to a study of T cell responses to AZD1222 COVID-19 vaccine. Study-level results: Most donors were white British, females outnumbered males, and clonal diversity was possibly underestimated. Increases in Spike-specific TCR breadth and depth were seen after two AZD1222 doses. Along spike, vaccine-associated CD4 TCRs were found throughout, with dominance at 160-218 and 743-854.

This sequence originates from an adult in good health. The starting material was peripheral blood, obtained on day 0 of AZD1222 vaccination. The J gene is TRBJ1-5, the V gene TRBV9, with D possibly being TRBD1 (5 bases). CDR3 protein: CASSERGGDQPQHF. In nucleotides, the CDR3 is TGTGCCAGCAGCGAGAGGGGCGGCGATCAGCCCCAGCATTTT.